The source of this TCR beta chain is a study of cytomegalovirus exposure and HLA in healthy donors (TCRdb year 2017). Notes on the research overall: In an earlier analysis of fewer than 750 of the donors, 250 to 350 Gb of sequence data and 117 million unique TCR beta sequences from roughly 200 million T cells were reported. Roughly 310 gigabases of sequencing data and tens of millions of unique TCR sequences were included in an early release covering 500 to 750 HLA-typed donors. Of the approximately 400 genotyped donors, approximately 83% fell in the genetic ancestry cluster associated with self-reported Caucasian donors. The aim of the study was to test whether cataloging public T cell receptors could identify signatures of past pathogen exposure. The study used immunosequencing to profile the T cell repertoires of 670 or so subjects and linked those repertoires to cytomegalovirus serostatus. Along with the roughly 700-subject first cohort, a separate validation cohort of over 90 different subjects was used. The study combined high-throughput TCR immunosequencing, statistical association of individual TCRs with disease status, and machine learning to predict cytomegalovirus infection status. In a later analysis, previously published TCR beta repertoires from several hundred donors were re-analyzed and high-resolution HLA genotyping was added so that TCR occurrence patterns could be studied. The later analysis used no new phenotypic data to find candidate immune exposures, relying instead on TCR beta sequences and their occurrence across donors. To decide whether each TCR beta V gene segment behaved as functional or pseudogenic, an earlier analysis of some 600 of the donors relied on high-throughput TCR beta sequencing. Donor age, sex, ethnicity and CMV serostatus were compiled together with the repertoire data. Genome-wide SNP genotypes for about 65% of the roughly 700 donors were used in a later genetic analysis, which treated that subset as a discovery cohort. All discovery cohort repertoires had been generated on a single sequencing platform. HLA typing covered class I and class II loci at four-digit resolution. Typing coverage varied by locus: roughly 629-640 donors for A, B, C, DRB1 and DQB1; more than 500 for DQA1; more than 600 for DPA1; more than 450 for DPB1. Because of strong linkage in the cohort, 4 to 6 DR-DQ haplotypes were treated as single units for association and clustering. On average, 235,054 unique TCR beta nucleotide sequences were sequenced per donor among 398 genotyped donors of the cohort, with 15% to 20% of those sequences being non-productive. The paper's findings and limits, for the study overall: Correlated functional status among segregating V segments might be attributable to linkage disequilibrium, but an unknown experimental factor could not be ruled out. A later genetic analysis associated a missense DCLRE1C variant with V-gene and J-gene trimming of TCR beta chains, and an independent cohort replicated the association. According to the authors, the approach could potentially be generalized to other disease states and immunological phenotypes. This cohort had only TCR beta chains sequenced, and the lack of alpha or paired-chain data limited which features could be detected. Several of the top co-occurrence clusters appeared to be linked to parvovirus B19, influenza, CMV and Epstein-Barr virus, according to a later analysis. A later genetic analysis reported fewer N-insertions in productive TCRs among donors in an Asian-associated ancestry cluster than the approximately 670-donor mean. Most CMV-associated TCR beta chains appeared to be HLA-restricted in a later analysis, and the HLA associations seemed to be driven largely by CMV exposure. A total of fewer than 200 TCR beta chains were listed by the study as associated with cytomegalovirus. CMV serostatus was the only immune exposure information available for the cohort. Specific HLA alleles were associated with 16,951 TCR beta sequences at a false discovery rate of 0.05 in a later analysis. The sequencing pipeline was judged likely to have produced a cluster of highly shared sequence variants as a technical artifact. Cytomegalovirus status was reported to be diagnosed by the classifier with high specificity and sensitivity in both the original and validation cohorts. In vitro tests confirmed that a few of the cytomegalovirus-associated TCR beta chains recognize cytomegalovirus antigens. Assigning TCR associations to individual alleles was difficult when HLA alleles, especially DR and DQ, strongly co-occurred. While some public TCRs were present in many individuals, most TCR sequences turned up only very rarely across donors. A further reported finding was that TCR beta sequences accurately predicted the HLA-A and HLA-B alleles for most subjects in the first cohort. According to a later analysis, TCR association rates differed among HLA loci, with DRB1 alleles showing the most associated TCRs and HLA-C alleles showing the fewest. Sequencing depth was assumed to be roughly uniform across donors in the presence/absence analyses, though that assumption may not hold. In an earlier analysis of around 500 of the donors, most TCR beta V segments appeared in productive rearrangements about 87% or about 30% of the time, broadly matching IMGT annotations. In a later analysis, HLA-associated TCR beta chains showed more clonal expansion and lower generation probabilities than non-associated chains that were equally common. Because HLA typing was missing for some donors at each locus, association tests included only the typed subset. About 17 rarely observed V segments, including chromosome 9 orphons, were excluded from the earlier analysis of several hundred of the donors because counts were too low.

The receptor library was made with the immunoSEQ multiplex PCR assay. The multiplex PCR relied on a mix of 60 forward primers for TCR Vbeta segments and 13 reverse primers for TCR Jbeta segments. The CDR3 region of rearranged TCR beta genes was amplified from genomic DNA by a multiplex PCR assay. Amplified TCR beta libraries were sequenced as 87-base-pair reads on the Illumina HiSeq System. The study's own analysis went as follows. A later analysis tallied around 80 million unique TCR beta chains across the 660 or so repertoires, and approximately 12 million of those chains were shared by two or more donors. Raw reads were error-corrected and collapsed into unique sequences with a nearest-neighbor algorithm that merged closely related sequences to remove PCR and sequencing errors. V, D and J gene segments were assigned by aligning CDR3 sequences to IMGT reference sequences. For a sequence to be retained, at least a six-nucleotide match to both a V gene segment and a J gene segment was required. Rearrangements were classified as productive when the CDR3 lacked stop codons and remained in frame with V and J, and all other rearrangements were classified as non-productive. Following IMGT convention, CDR3 was defined as the stretch from the second conserved V-encoded cysteine to the conserved J-encoded phenylalanine. The earlier analysis of 500 to 650 of the donors excluded any sequence lacking an unambiguous match to a single V gene segment. An earlier analysis of about 590 of the donors classified V segments as functional when productive rearrangements were above 56.7% and as segregating when the standard deviation between donors was above 5%. To diagnose cytomegalovirus status from the catalog of TCR beta chain sequences, a statistical classification framework was built. V and J gene assignment, in a later analysis, came from comparing TCR nucleotide sequences with IMGT/GENE-DB human TR gene sequences. In a later analysis, CDR3 sequences and most-parsimonious VDJ recombination scenarios were assigned using the TCRdist pipeline. In a later analysis, each TCR beta chain was defined by its CDR3 amino acid sequence together with its V-gene family, and reads without a unique V-gene family were excluded. In a later analysis, nearly 600 highly shared, low-generation-probability nucleotide sequences were removed to address suspected cross-contamination and a sequencing artifact. A later analysis calculated a clonal expansion index for each public chain from normalized within-repertoire ranks of inferred template counts. In a later analysis, generation probabilities were computed using a VDJ recombination model fitted to out-of-frame rearrangements, and the results were checked against IGoR. In a later analysis, TCR-TCR, TCR-HLA and TCR-CMV co-occurrence was scored with hypergeometric tests, and a repertoire-size bias correction was applied to TCR pairs. A later analysis estimated false discovery rates by permuting HLA or CMV assignments 20 times. In a later analysis, co-occurring TCRs were grouped with DBSCAN, and TCRdist sequence similarity was added when clustering was performed within HLA-allele-positive subsets. Co-occurrence clustering excluded repertoires with fewer than 30,000 or more than 120,000 public chains, plus five with anomalous nucleotide sharing. TCRdb holds this immuneACCESS table with in-frame rearrangements only. Some clones are missing; in checked studies, unresolved V genes explain under half, and the rest has no known cause. The DNA was the basis for D and trimming; V, J and clone size are from that table. For this sample, the table gives fewer than 200,000 clones. The ten largest clones take up about 1.2% of the sample.

As to this clone: The antigen it recognizes is unknown.

The cohort consisted of 600 to 750 healthy bone marrow donors. Cohort members were all nominally healthy when sampled, although unrecorded immune exposures were likely present. The donor tested CMV seronegative, placing the donor among the roughly 340 seronegative members of the cohort. Every donor gave a peripheral blood sample, and the peripheral blood mononuclear cells from that sample were used for TCR beta sequencing. The Qiagen DNeasy Blood Extraction Kit was used to extract genomic DNA from the blood cell samples. Sequenced material: PBMCs. This receptor was taken from a woman aged 55-70 years in good health and CMV-seronegative.

The nucleotides are TGTGCCACCTCGGCCGGCGGGTATGGCACTGAAGCTTTCTTT. Translated, this gives CATSAGGYGTEAFF. This sequence uses TRBV19 and TRBJ1-1, with no confident D gene call. The CDR3 runs 14 residues from the cysteine to the phenylalanine. CDR3 DNA only is kept here, 42 bases in frame from base 1. Relative to germline, V is 10 bases shorter and J is 4 bases shorter, with 19 bases between their ends. In the germline V gene (reference sequence), CDR1 corresponds to LNHDA and CDR2 to SQIVND. The full variable domain, with segments outside the CDR3 supplied by the reference TRBV19 and TRBJ1-1 proteins, appears as DGGITQSPKYLFRKEGQNVTLSCEQNLNHDAMYWYRQDPGQGLRLIYYSQIVNDFQKGDIAEGYSVSREKKESFPLTVTSAQKNPTAFYLCATSAGGYGTEAFFGQGTRLTVV.